One and the same sample provided the 19 T cell receptor beta chains below, sequenced in a study of CD8+ T cells in alopecia areata listed by TCRdb under 2018. The receptor library was made with the immunoSEQ multiplex PCR assay. RNA was extracted from all samples and reverse transcribed into cDNA as template for TCR sequencing. Not all clones reach the TCRdb copy of this immuneACCESS table, which keeps in-frame sequences only. Checked studies attribute under half of the gap to unresolved V genes and leave the rest unexplained. Across this sample, 270,000 or so clones were tabulated and none appeared just once. Roughly 1.2% of the sample is taken by the ten largest. Pooled mouse cutaneous lymph node cells were stained for CD4, CD8alpha, NKG2D, NKG2ACE and other markers, then sorted on a BD Influx. The source material was CD4+ T cells sorted from a lymph node. These receptors all stem from a C3H/HeJ mouse with alopecia areata. This strain possesses the MHC haplotype H2-k.

Of note for this clone: The listed genes are named as in mouse. The read halts 4 residues ahead of the CDR3 end, with the missing end drawn from the germline J gene. This chain uses TRBV19 with TRBJ2-1; 9 bases are a match to TRBD2. This CDR3 has 15 amino acids. Germline CDR1 and CDR2: FNHDT and SITEND (reference sequence). The CDR3 here is CASSIAGGGPAEQFF. CDR3 DNA (partial): TGTGCCAGCAGTATTGCTGGGGGGGGACCGGCT.

A few counts support this clone. This may be a read error, as it is one base from a much larger clone. Gene names denote mouse genes. Coverage ceases 4 residues before the CDR3 finishes, and the germline J gene fills in the end. The V gene is TRBV2, the J gene TRBJ1-1; tentative D call: TRBD1 (5 bases). V gave up 1 base and J gave up 0 bases, with 6 bases separating them. The CDR3 length is 14 residues. In germline, CDR1 is LGHNA, CDR2 YSYQKL. The part of the CDR3 DNA that was read is TGTGCCAGCAGCCAAGGGACAACAAACACA. This codes for CASSQGTTNT. The whole CDR3 protein reads CASSQGTTNTEVFF.

This clone was found a few times. Mouse germline and gene names are used. The same CDR3 is also encoded by other DNA sequences in this sample. The CDR3: CTCSGTGGGTGQLYF. The sequenced CDR3 bases are TGCACCTGCAGTGGGACAGGGGGCGGAACCGGG. The chain couples TRBV1 to TRBJ2-2; 11 bases line up with TRBD1. The read comes to an end 4 residues before the CDR3 does, leaving the germline J gene to fill in the end. This CDR3 has 15 amino acids. Germline-derived CDR1 and CDR2 are NSQYPW and LRSPGD (reference sequence). Trimming removed 4 bases from V and 5 bases from J; junction bases left unmatched: 3.

A note on this clone: These gene names are mouse names. CDR3 DNA, as far as it was read: TGTGCCAGCAGTGATGGGGGGGATTCCTATAATTCGCCC. Amino acid sequence: CASSDGGDSYNSP. The full CDR3 protein is CASSDGGDSYNSPLYF. J is TRBJ1-6 and V is TRBV13-1; D may be TRBD1 (5 bases). The read terminates 3 residues ahead of where the CDR3 ends, so the germline J gene completes it. TRBJ1-6 is placed among ORFs of uncertain function. Germline CDR1 is NSHNY and CDR2 is SYGAGN. CDR3 length: 16 residues. Trimming took off 0 bases at V and 0 bases at J, with 7 bases between the two ends.

As regards this clone: Gene names refer to mouse genes. The observed sequence ends 4 residues before the CDR3 terminus, with the missing tail filled in from the germline J gene. The gene calls are TRBV31 and TRBJ2-5, with 7 bases lining up with TRBD1. CDR1 GKSSPN and CDR2 SITVG come from the germline V gene. The CDR3 covers 15 residues. The sequenced part of the CDR3 DNA is TGTGCCTGGAGTCCCCTTGGGACAGTTAAAGAC. Encoded protein: CAWSPLGTVKD. The complete CDR3 reads CAWSPLGTVKDTQYF.

There are a few counts of this clone. Gene names and germline refer to mouse. The read stops 4 residues short of the end of the CDR3; the missing end is completed from the germline J gene. This rearrangement joins TRBV1 to TRBJ2-1; 9 nucleotides match TRBD1. This CDR3 is 14 amino acids long. The junction had 4 bases not matched to a gene; V was cut back by 4 bases and J by 6 bases. Germline V gene data show CDR1 as NSQYPW and CDR2 as LRSPGD (reference sequence). CDR3 residues: CTCSDRDRVAEQFF. The CDR3 bases that were read are TGCACCTGCAGTGACCGGGACAGGGTTGCT. Variable domain in full (rest from reference TRBV1 and TRBJ2-1): VTLLEQNPRWRLVPRGQAVNLRCILKNSQYPWMSWYQQDLQKQLQWLFTLRSPGDKEVKSLPGADYLATRVTDTELRLQVANMSQGRTLYCTCSDRDRVAEQFFGPGTRLTVL.

For this clone: Gene and germline names: mouse. The read ends 4 residues early relative to the CDR3; the germline J gene fills the gap. The chain links TRBV13-3 to TRBJ2-1; 9 positions agree with TRBD2. This CDR3 is 16 amino acids long. J gave up 0 bases and V 5 bases, and 6 bases lay outside the gene matches. Germline V gives CDR1 NNHDY, CDR2 SYVADS. This CDR3 reads CASRSLGGPNYAEQFF. The part of the CDR3 DNA that was read is TGTGCCAGCAGATCACTGGGGGGTCCTAACTATGCT.

A remark on this clone: Here the gene names and germline are mouse. CDR3 DNA (partial): TGCACCTGCAGGAGGACTGGGGGGGTAAAC. It translates to CTCRRTGGVN. The complete CDR3 sequence is CTCRRTGGVNTLYF. The chain combines TRBV1 with TRBJ2-4, with 12 bases fitting TRBD2. Read data end 4 residues before the CDR3 end; the end is taken from the germline J gene. CDR1 is NSQYPW and CDR2 is LRSPGD in the germline V gene (reference sequence). The length of the CDR3 is 14 residues.

Details on this clone: The gene symbols are mouse symbols. The read finishes 4 residues shy of the CDR3 end, and the germline J gene is used to complete it. The chain carries TRBV13-1 and TRBJ1-2, with D possibly matching TRBD1 (6 bases). CDR1 is NSHNY, CDR2 SYGAGN, per germline. CDR3 length: 14 amino acids. Trimming left V 1 base short and J 4 bases short, with 11 bases between. The CDR3 region is CASSDQGKGSDYTF. CDR3 bases read: TGTGCCAGCAGTGATCAGGGGAAGGGCTCC.

As for this clone: Here the gene names and germline are mouse. The DNA ends 4 residues before the CDR3 does, and the rest of the CDR3 is filled in from the germline J gene. This chain uses TRBV13-2 with TRBJ2-3; 10 bases fit TRBD2. There are 16 residues in the CDR3. The ends lost 0 bases at V and 4 bases at J; junction bases unmatched: 5. Germline lookup yields CDR1 NNHNN and CDR2 SYGAGS (reference sequence). CDR3 sequence reads: CASGDARLGGSETLYF. The sequenced part of the CDR3 DNA is TGTGCCAGCGGTGATGCGAGACTGGGGGGCTCAGAA.

This clone was seen a handful of times. Mouse germline and gene names are used. The CDR3 goes on 4 residues after the read ends, and that part is filled in from the germline J gene. The J gene is TRBJ2-7, the V gene TRBV19; 10 bases line up with TRBD1. The CDR3 runs 14 residues. The germline CDR1 and CDR2 sequences are FNHDT and SITEND (reference sequence). CDR3 region: CASSMGTGAYEQYF. The part of the CDR3 DNA that was read is TGTGCCAGCAGTATGGGGACAGGGGCTTAT.

About this clone: Genes and germline come from the mouse. The read ends 4 residues shy of where the CDR3 ends; the end is completed using the germline J gene. Other DNA sequences within the sample encode an identical CDR3. The chain employs TRBV13-1 and TRBJ2-5, with 10 nucleotides matching TRBD2. Germline CDR1 is NSHNY and CDR2 is SYGAGN. The CDR3 has 14 amino acids. The part of the CDR3 DNA that was read is TGTGCCAGCAGCGACGGGACTGGGGAAGAC. Translating it yields CASSDGTGED. The whole CDR3 protein is CASSDGTGEDTQYF.

This clone has a handful of counts. These gene names are mouse names. The read terminates 4 residues before the CDR3 end, so the remaining end is supplied by the germline J gene. The chain uses TRBV5 and TRBJ2-1; 8 bases are a match to TRBD2. The CDR3 is 15 amino acids. CDR1 is LGHNA, CDR2 YNLKQL, per germline (reference sequence). Losses at the gene ends were 2 bases for V and 3 bases for J; bases not matched to a gene: 3. CDR3 region: CASSQRTGSYAEQFF. Partial CDR3 DNA: TGTGCCAGCAGCCAAAGGACTGGGTCCTATGCT.

With regard to this clone: The genes and germline here are from mouse. The missing CDR3 end, 4 residues past where the read stops, is filled in from the germline J gene. V usage is TRBV13-1 and J usage is TRBJ2-1; TRBD2 agrees at 12 bases. This CDR3 comprises 14 residues. CDR1 NSHNY and CDR2 SYGAGN come from the germline V gene. V lost 5 bases, J lost 5 bases, and 2 bases stayed unmatched. The CDR3 is CASRDWGGHAEQFF. The sequenced CDR3 bases are TGTGCCAGCAGGGACTGGGGGGGGCATGCT.

This clone was counted between two and nine times. Mouse gene names and germline throughout. This same CDR3 is encoded by further DNA sequences in the sample. This CDR3 reads CASSDAGGANSDYTF. The covered CDR3 bases are TGTGCCAGCAGTGATGCGGGGGGGGCAAACTCC. The genes are TRBV13-1 and TRBJ1-2; possible D gene TRBD1, 5 bases. From the germline J gene comes the end of the CDR3, since the read stops 4 residues before it. Germline loops: CDR1 NSHNY, CDR2 SYGAGN. The CDR3 is 15 residues long. Trimming pared 0 bases from V and 0 bases from J, leaving 9 bases between.

This clone was counted a few times. The germline and genes are mouse ones. The sequenced CDR3 bases are TGTGCCAGCAGTGATCGGACTGGGGGGGCGCTTGCT. This encodes CASSDRTGGALA. The full CDR3 protein is CASSDRTGGALAEQFF. This sequence joins TRBV13-1 and TRBJ2-1; TRBD2 matches at 13 bases. The CDR3 end is not reached by the read, which stops 4 residues before it; the germline J gene fills it in. After removal of 1 base from V and 6 bases from J, the junction contained 4 bases not matched to a gene. Germline loops: CDR1 NSHNY, CDR2 SYGAGN. The length of the CDR3 is 16 residues.

This clone was counted a few times. Gene and germline names: mouse. The sequenced fragment ends 4 residues before the CDR3 boundary, so the rest is inferred from the germline J gene. This chain connects TRBV13-1 to TRBJ2-7, with D possibly being TRBD1 (6 bases). The CDR3 spans 14 residues. V lost 1 base, J lost 2 bases, and 10 bases lay in between. Looked up from germline, CDR1 is NSHNY and CDR2 is SYGAGN. CDR3 amino acids: CASSDYREAYEQYF. The CDR3 bases that were read are TGTGCCAGCAGTGATTACAGGGAAGCCTAT.

This clone came up a few times. Gene names and germline refer to mouse. The observed sequence ends 4 residues before the CDR3 terminus, with the missing tail filled in from the germline J gene. V and J are TRBV14 and TRBJ2-3, with D perhaps TRBD1 (7 bases). CDR1 and CDR2 from the germline V gene are SGHDT and FRDEAV. The CDR3 covers 13 residues. Deletions cut 5 bases from V and 3 bases from J, with 10 bases between. CDR3 sequence reads: CASREGGAETLYF. The DNA read from the CDR3 is TGTGCCAGCAGAGAAGGGGGCGCAGAA.

This clone was observed a few times. Gene names are the mouse ones. The sequenced CDR3 bases are TGTGCCAGCAGTCCGGACTGGGCAAACACCGGG. Translating gives CASSPDWANTG. The complete CDR3 sequence is CASSPDWANTGQLYF. The J gene is TRBJ2-2, the V gene TRBV13-3; 8 bases match TRBD2. The CDR3 end falls 4 residues outside the read, so it is completed with the germline J gene. Germline V gene lookup returns CDR1 NNHDY and CDR2 SYVADS. The CDR3 loop spans 15 amino acids. V shed 4 bases and J 0 bases; nucleotides not matched to a gene: 2.